One TCR beta chain is described in this entry. Its target is unknown. The data were obtained in a study of shared clonotypes between healthy human individuals. The CDR3 runs to 14 residues. V was cut by 1 base and J by 2 bases, with 10 bases left in between. The germline gives CDR1 SGHKS, CDR2 YYEKEE (reference sequence). Regarding the study as a whole: The donor pool, a small one, limited the genetic and exposure-history diversity represented.

As processed by the authors: ImmunoSEQ output lacked quality scores and full-length reads, limiting matched filtering. TCRdb's copy holds only in-frame clones and misses some; the assay was immunoSEQ multiplex PCR. V and J calls and clone size are given by that table; D and trimming were obtained from the DNA. The data contain approximately 480,000 clones, roughly 85% of them singletons. The receptor was isolated from a woman between 35 and 50 years old in good health. Some clones in this sample may be carry-over from other donors' samples. This chain joins TRBV5-5 and TRBJ2-7; D ambiguous. Material for sequencing was PBMCs. CDR3 sequence reads: CASSLYGRTYEQYF. CDR3 DNA sequence: TGTGCCAGCAGCTTGTATGGCAGAACCTACGAGCAGTACTTC.